These T cell receptor beta chains were read from a single sample in a study of shared clonotypes between healthy human individuals. This table comes from immunoSEQ multiplex PCR, and its TCRdb copy is limited to in-frame clones, with some not included. The profile shows around 2,000,000 clones, approximately 95% of them singletons. The sequenced sample was naive CD4+ T cells sorted from blood. Receptors originate from a man between 18 and 35 years old in good health. The CDR3 runs from the conserved cysteine through the conserved F or W. D genes are given only for firm matches.

cdr3_nt | cdr3_aa | v_call | d_call | j_call
TGTGCCAGCAGCGTAGGAAGGCAGGGAGGAGAGACCCAGTACTTC | CASSVGRQGGETQYF | TRBV9 | NA | TRBJ2-5
TGTGCCAGCAGGGGCCTAGCGGGCCTCCAAGAGACCCAGTACTTC | CASRGLAGLQETQYF | TRBV11-2 | TRBD2 | TRBJ2-5
TGCGCCAGCAGCTTGACAGGGGAAGAGACCCAGTACTTC | CASSLTGEETQYF | TRBV5-1 | TRBD1 | TRBJ2-5
TGTGCCAGCAGCTTGGGTGGGGTGAGCGAAAAACTGTTTTTT | CASSLGGVSEKLFF | TRBV5-4 | NA | TRBJ1-4
TGTGCCTGGAGTTTAGGGACTTCCTACGAGCAGTACTTC | CAWSLGTSYEQYF | TRBV30 | NA | TRBJ2-7
TGTGCCAGTATCCCCGGGACCAACAACTACAATGAGCAGTTCTTC | CASIPGTNNYNEQFF | TRBV19 | NA | TRBJ2-1
TGTGCCTGGAGGGACAGAGTGATGATGCACGAGCAGTACTTC | CAWRDRVMMHEQYF | TRBV30 | NA | TRBJ2-7
TGTGCCAGCAGCCAGTTTTCCTCCTACGAGCAGTACTTC | CASSQFSSYEQYF | TRBV6-5 | NA | TRBJ2-7
TGCGCCAGCAGTGAAGCGCGCTCCTACAATGAGCAGTTCTTC | CASSEARSYNEQFF | TRBV10-1 | NA | TRBJ2-1
TGTGCCAGCAGCCAAGACTTTGAATCGGGGTACGGAACTGAAGCTTTCTTT | CASSQDFESGYGTEAFF | TRBV4-2 | NA | TRBJ1-1
TGTGCCAGCAGTACCGGGACTAGCGGGGGAGCGGAGACCCAGTACTTC | CASSTGTSGGAETQYF | TRBV2 | TRBD2 | TRBJ2-5
TGTGCCAGCAGTGGTACTAGCGGGGGCTACCAAGAGACCCAGTACTTC | CASSGTSGGYQETQYF | TRBV2 | TRBD2 | TRBJ2-5
TGTGCCAGCAGCTTAACGAGCGGCCCCCAAGAGACCCAGTACTTC | CASSLTSGPQETQYF | TRBV7-3 | NA | TRBJ2-5
TGTGCCAGCAGCGGACTTGCCACAGATACGCAGTATTTT | CASSGLATDTQYF | TRBV6-1 | NA | TRBJ2-3
TGTGCCAGCAGCCTAGGGGTAGCGGAGACCCAGTACTTC | CASSLGVAETQYF | TRBV7-3 | NA | TRBJ2-5
TGTGCCAGCAGCCTAATCGGACTAGCGGGGAGCAATGAGCAGTTCTTC | CASSLIGLAGSNEQFF | TRBV7-6 | TRBD2 | TRBJ2-1
TGTGCCAGCAGACCACGCGGGACGGAAAATAACTACGAGCAGTACTTC | CASRPRGTENNYEQYF | TRBV6-6 | NA | TRBJ2-7
TGTGCCAGCGGGAATCCGCCGGGACGACAAAACACCTTC | CASGNPPGRQNTF | TRBV6-1 | NA | TRBJ1-2
TGTGCCAGCAGCCCTCAGGGGTTGAACACCTACGAGCAGTACTTC | CASSPQGLNTYEQYF | TRBV2 | NA | TRBJ2-7
TGTGCCAGCAGGAAGACCGATAGCAATCAGCCCCAGCATTTT | CASRKTDSNQPQHF | TRBV2 | NA | TRBJ1-5
TGCGCCAGCAGCCGGGGGGACAGCTTCCCCTACGAGCAGTACTTC | CASSRGDSFPYEQYF | TRBV5-1 | NA | TRBJ2-7
TGTGCCAGCATCCTACAGGGGTATGATTATGGCTACACCTTC | CASILQGYDYGYTF | TRBV28 | TRBD1 | TRBJ1-2
TGTGCCAGCGCTCCAGGGGGGCCCAACACTGAAGCTTTCTTT | CASAPGGPNTEAFF | TRBV28 | TRBD1 | TRBJ1-1
TGCGCCAGCAGCTTGGACACCAACTATGGCTACACCTTC | CASSLDTNYGYTF | TRBV5-1 | NA | TRBJ1-2
TGTGCCAGCAGTGTGGCGGCCTTAGCCAAAAACATTCAGTACTTC | CASSVAALAKNIQYF | TRBV27 | NA | TRBJ2-4
TGTGCCAGTAGTATAGGCTCGACAGTAGGGACTGAAGCTTTCTTT | CASSIGSTVGTEAFF | TRBV19 | NA | TRBJ1-1
TGTGCCAGCAGCCAAGCGACAGACTATGGCTACACCTTC | CASSQATDYGYTF | TRBV16 | NA | TRBJ1-2
TGCGCCAGCAGCCAAGATAGCACTAGCGGGGGTTTCTACGAGCAGTACTTC | CASSQDSTSGGFYEQYF | TRBV4-3 | TRBD2 | TRBJ2-7
TGTGCCAGCAGCTTAGTAGCGGGAATACTCACAGATACGCAGTATTTT | CASSLVAGILTDTQYF | TRBV7-2 | TRBD2 | TRBJ2-3
TGCGCCAGCAGCTTGGCTGTGGGGCAGGCGAACACTGAAGCTTTCTTT | CASSLAVGQANTEAFF | TRBV5-1 | NA | TRBJ1-1